This TCR beta chain came from a study of prognosis after radiotherapy for stage I lung cancer (dated by TCRdb to the early 2020s). Broadly, across the study: Between early 2018 and January 2019, under 20 stage I NSCLC patients were enrolled in Nanjing, China. Newly diagnosed primary stage I lung tumors were found in approximately 15 patients, while oligometastatic NSCLC after surgical resection of the primary tumor was found in roughly five. Every patient was deemed medically inoperable, over 10 because of comorbidities and several because they refused surgery. The cohort included about a dozen men and over 5 women, with a median age of approximately 74 years and a range of roughly 53 to 90 years. On tumor histology, approximately 12 patients had adenocarcinoma and about seven had squamous cell carcinoma. SBRT was given in 3 to 5 fractions with a biologically effective dose of at least 100 Gy, using image-guided IMRT or VMAT. Concurrent therapy was not administered to any patient alongside SBRT. After SBRT, distant metastases developed in about 20% of the 19 patients at a median of approximately 7 months, while the remaining 15 patients had no significant progression. Peripheral blood TCR beta repertoires were profiled in stage I NSCLC patients before and after stereotactic body radiotherapy, and the repertoires were related to distant failure. The study sequenced around 40 blood samples from some 19 patients, one before and one after SBRT per patient.

The full study reports these points: No determination of tumor specificity was made for expanded TCR clones. None of the reported P values were adjusted for multiple comparisons. After SBRT, the number of unique TCR clones decreased (median approximately 10,000 before versus some 6,900 after; Wilcoxon paired P=0.011). TRBV and TRBJ usage frequencies reportedly differed by metastasis status, in two V genes at baseline and in roughly nine V and two J genes after SBRT. Post-SBRT Shannon entropy and its change from baseline were lower in patients who developed distant metastases; baseline Shannon entropy was not associated with metastases. The study was limited by the small cohort and short follow-up, and independent validation of the study findings is required.

No patient had a history of other malignancies or prior chemotherapy or radiotherapy, and all had node-negative disease on CT and PET/CT. At each of the two time points, roughly 6 milliliters of peripheral venous blood were collected into EDTA tubes. PBMCs were isolated by Ficoll-Paque Plus density-gradient centrifugation. Right after collection, samples were kept at -80 degrees C until analysis. Two rounds of multiplex PCR on genomic DNA were used to amplify the TCR beta CDR3 region. The first PCR round used primers specific to each TRBV and TRBJ gene, and the primer sequences were filed in Chinese patent CN105087789A. Universal primers were used in the second PCR round. The Roche High Pure PCR Template Preparation Kit was used to extract genomic DNA from frozen PBMCs. The libraries underwent paired-end sequencing with 151 bp reads on an Illumina HiSeq 3000. On the study's bioinformatics: CutAdapt was used to discard raw reads that did not contain the multiplex PCR primer sequences. Using PEAR, the high-quality paired reads were merged into contigs. TRB V, D and J gene segments were assigned to each contig with MiXCR by alignment to reference sequences. To remove sequencing errors, CDR3 sequences were clustered according to base quality and sequence similarity. Diversity was measured as Shannon entropy normalized by the natural log of productive TCR sequence number. Clonality was computed as one minus the ratio of Shannon entropy to the natural log of the number of unique clonotypes. Progression-free survival cut-offs for repertoire metrics were chosen using the Youden index of ROC curves, with analyses run in R 3.5.3. TCRdb reprocessing: public reads trimmed at Q25 with fastp, clones called with MiXCR, in-frame beta chains kept. Entries that share a CDR3 protein sequence are merged under the most common genes and DNA. Clone size and V and J calls follow TCRdb, not the original study. For this sample the table gives nearly 35,000 distinct CDR3 sequences, of which nearly 35% were detected only once. The ten biggest clones cover approximately 17% of the sample.

The sample holds many counts of this clonotype. No cognate antigen has been identified for it. Base qualities are not at hand, and no much larger clone is one base apart. The germline V gene gives CDR1 as SGDLS and CDR2 as YYNGEE. The cysteine opens and the phenylalanine closes a CDR3 of 12 amino acids. Only the CDR3 region is kept as DNA, spanning 36 bases read in frame from base 1. The junction carries 3 bases between V and J, which are trimmed by 0 bases and 4 bases respectively. Sequencing was performed on PBMCs, taken before or after stereotactic body radiation therapy (not recorded which). Recombination linked TRBV9 to TRBJ2-3; no D segment can be confidently identified. The TCR originated in a donor over 45 with non-small cell lung cancer. The CDR3 has the sequence CASSVDSDTQYF. Here is the DNA: TGTGCCAGCAGCGTAGATTCAGATACGCAGTATTTT.